The 11 T cell receptor beta chains in this list originate from one sample, sequenced in a study of T cells in localized non-small cell lung cancer. TCRdb keeps only in-frame clones here, not all; method: immunoSEQ multiplex PCR. The table records about 70,000 clones, less than 85% of them present only once. The sequencing used peripheral blood, collected before any cancer treatment. The receptors were sampled from a female donor at least 60 years old with stage I lung adenocarcinoma.

In this sample, this clone turned up many times. Other DNA sequences within the sample encode an identical CDR3. This chain links TRBV27 with TRBJ2-7; D might be TRBD1 (5 bases). The CDR3 length is 13 residues. Germline assignment: CDR1 MNHEY and CDR2 SMNVEV (reference sequence). The germline V and J ends were trimmed by 4 bases and 2 bases, with 9 bases remaining between them. CDR3 DNA sequence: TGTGCCAGCAGTTACCAGGGCACCTACGAGCAGTACTTC. This sequence encodes CASSYQGTYEQYF.

The V call is TRBV5-6, the J call TRBJ2-7; D is undetermined. The CDR3 has 11 amino acids. Trimming cost V 4 bases and J 2 bases, with 4 bases left between them. Germline V gene lookup returns CDR1 SGHDT and CDR2 YYEEEE. The CDR3 coding sequence is TGTGCCAGCAGCAGACCCTACGAGCAGTACTTC. It encodes CASSRPYEQYF.

The rearrangement uses TRBV11-3 and TRBJ2-1; TRBD2 matches at 8 bases. Germline V gene data show CDR1 as SGHNT and CDR2 as YENEEA. Losses at the gene ends were 8 bases for V and 8 bases for J; bases not matched to a gene: 8. CDR3 length equals 13 residues. The CDR3 DNA sequence: TGTGCCAGCCAGGCGGGGGGAGTCGATGAGCAGTTCTTC. This encodes CASQAGGVDEQFF.

The gene calls are TRBV9 and TRBJ1-1, with 8 bases matching TRBD1. J was trimmed by 3 bases and V by 4 bases; bases with no gene match: 2. Germline V gene sequence: CDR1 SGDLS, CDR2 YYNGEE. This CDR3 region has 13 residues. The CDR3 sequence: CASSQGADTEAFF. DNA of the CDR3: TGTGCCAGCAGCCAGGGGGCAGACACTGAAGCTTTCTTT.

V and J are TRBV18 and TRBJ2-1; 7 bases line up with TRBD1. Per germline, CDR1 KGHSH and CDR2 LQKENI. The V gene end was trimmed by 4 bases and the J gene end by 5 bases; junction bases not matched to a gene: 8. The CDR3 totals 15 residues. The CDR3 DNA reads TGTGCCAGCTCACTGGGGACAGCTACCAACAATGAGCAGTTCTTC. The encoded protein is CASSLGTATNNEQFF.

The chain employs TRBV9 and TRBJ2-1, with 8 nucleotides matching TRBD1. CDR1 and CDR2 from the germline V gene are SGDLS and YYNGEE. The CDR3 totals 16 residues. With V trimmed by 1 base and J by 8 bases, 11 bases remained unmatched. The CDR3 loop reads CASSVKPGQGGDEQFF. The CDR3 coding sequence is TGTGCCAGCAGCGTAAAGCCCGGACAGGGTGGGGATGAGCAGTTCTTC.

This chain joins TRBV5-6 and TRBJ1-2; D possibly corresponds to TRBD1 (6 bases). The CDR3 spans 15 residues. The germline V and J ends were trimmed by 0 bases and 4 bases, with 13 bases remaining between them. Germline CDR1 reads SGHDT; CDR2 reads YYEEEE. Here the CDR3 DNA reads TGTGCCAGCAGCTTGGCTGGGGGCGGCCTCTATGGCTACACCTTC. Translation gives CASSLAGGGLYGYTF.

The chain links TRBV5-4 to TRBJ2-3, with a tentative D call TRBD1 (6 bases). With 4 bases removed from V and 4 bases from J, the gap between germline ends came to 19 bases. Looked up from germline, CDR1 is SGHNT and CDR2 is YYREEE (reference sequence). CDR3 length: 16 residues. CDR3 bases: TGTGCCAGCAGCCCAACCCAGGGCAGGGGAGCAGATACGCAGTATTTT. It specifies CASSPTQGRGADTQYF. The full variable domain, with the rest looked up from reference TRBV5-4 and TRBJ2-3, is ETGVTQSPTHLIKTRGQQVTLRCSSQSGHNTVSWYQQALGQGPQFIFQYYREEENGRGNFPPRFSGLQFPNYSSELNVNALELDDSALYLCASSPTQGRGADTQYFGPGTRLTVL.

This clone appeared a single time. This chain connects TRBV28 to TRBJ2-7; either TRBD1 or TRBD2 may fit D (5 bases each). V lost 5 bases to trimming and J lost 1 base, with 12 bases between them. This CDR3 comprises 14 residues. Germline values: CDR1 MDHEN, CDR2 SYDVKM. CDR3 region: CASSKVGRSYEQYF. Written as DNA, the CDR3 is TGTGCCAGCAGTAAAGTGGGACGATCCTACGAGCAGTACTTC.

The genes are TRBV27 and TRBJ2-6; 8 nucleotides match TRBD1. The V and J ends lost 5 bases and 4 bases, in that order; junction bases with no gene match: 7. Per germline, CDR1 MNHEY and CDR2 SMNVEV (reference sequence). This CDR3 region has 16 residues. CDR3 loop: CASSPSGGTGANVLTF. DNA of the CDR3: TGTGCCAGCAGTCCCTCAGGGGGCACCGGGGCCAACGTCCTGACTTTC. Supplemented by reference TRBV27 and TRBJ2-6, the full variable domain reads EAQVTQNPRYLITVTGKKLTVTCSQNMNHEYMSWYRQDPGLGLRQIYYSMNVEVTDKGDVPEGYKVSRKEKRNFPLILESPSPNQTSLYFCASSPSGGTGANVLTFGAGSRLTVL.

This rearrangement joins TRBV18 to TRBJ2-1, with 11 bases lining up with TRBD2. CDR3 length: 13 residues. V dropped 5 bases and J dropped 8; count of bases not matched to a gene: 2. Germline V CDR1 and CDR2: KGHSH, LQKENI. The CDR3 coding sequence is TGTGCCAGCTCAACGGGACTAGCGGATGAGCAGTTCTTC. This gives the protein CASSTGLADEQFF.